This T cell receptor beta chain was sequenced in a study of T-cell reconstitution after alpha-beta-depleted transplantation in children. Study-wide findings and caveats: As was reported, about two months after transplant, alpha-beta T cells came from several hundred expanded graft clones.

With regard to this clonotype: The target antigen is unknown.

The CDR3 runs 13 residues. CDR1 and CDR2 from the germline V gene are SQVTM and ANQGSEA. V was shortened by 3 bases and J by 2 bases, with 10 bases between the two germline ends. Unique molecular identifiers were used to barcode this TCRbeta library. TCRdb passed the PCR reads through MiXCR, listing each CDR3 protein once. The sample records 450,000 to 700,000 distinct CDR3 sequences, approximately 30% being singletons. V is TRBV29-1 and J is TRBJ1-1, with unresolved D. The sample consisted of PBMCs, taken before TCRalphabeta/CD19-depleted stem cell transplant. This TCR was sampled from a boy in the first two years of life with Wiskott-Aldrich syndrome, due to receive a stem cell transplant. The CDR3 region is CSVEAAINTEAFF. The CDR3 DNA is TGCAGCGTTGAGGCAGCGATTAACACTGAAGCTTTCTTT.